The present T cell receptor (beta chain) was sequenced within a study of post-analysis software for immune sequencing data. Study results and limitations: Batch-matched samples strongly co-clustered by F measure. In patients, TRBV5-6, TRBV5-1 and TRBV20-1 belonged to five TRBV segments found more frequently than in controls.

CDR1 is LGHDT and CDR2 is YNNKEL in the germline V gene (reference sequence). This CDR3 is built from 12 residues. Unmatched junction bases numbered 5, after V lost 8 bases and J lost 5 bases. Libraries were made from TCR beta cDNA, and they carried unique molecular identifiers. A population of roughly 0.9 to 11 million T cells gave rise to around 480,000 cDNA molecules. MiXCR, run by TCRdb on the PCR reads, gives a single entry per CDR3 protein. This table holds over 300,000 distinct CDR3 sequences, about a third found once. Comment on this clonotype: What it binds is not known.

The gene calls are TRBV3-1 and TRBJ1-1; 7 bases map to TRBD1. Source material: blood. This receptor was obtained from a girl aged 10 to 17 with multiple sclerosis. The CDR3 here is CASCPRGTEAFF. The CDR3 coding sequence is TGTGCCAGCTGCCCCAGGGGGACTGAAGCTTTCTTT.